The 29 T cell receptor beta chains presented below share a single source sample, sequenced in a study of blood T cell repertoires in COVID-19. The table came from immunoSEQ multiplex PCR; TCRdb's copy has only in-frame clones and leaves some out. The data show 100,000 to 150,000 clones, with more than 60% seen just once and about 1.9% held by the top ten. Source material: peripheral blood. The source is a woman in her seventies with acute or convalescent COVID-19.

This chain uses TRBV28 with TRBJ1-6; 8 nucleotides match TRBD1. Germline CDR1 MDHEN, CDR2 SYDVKM. This CDR3 region has 16 residues. The V and J ends lost 7 bases and 6 bases, in that order; junction bases with no gene match: 11. CDR3: CASTTDLRGPNSPLHF. DNA for the CDR3: TGTGCCAGCACCACAGACCTCAGGGGGCCTAATTCACCCCTCCACTTT.

This clone was observed once. This rearrangement joins TRBV6-5 to TRBJ1-1; TRBD1 might be the D (6 bases). Trimming pared 6 bases from V and 1 base from J, leaving 15 bases between. This CDR3 spans 15 amino acids. The germline CDR1 and CDR2 sequences are MNHEY and SVGAGI. CDR3 sequence reads: CASRPPQGSNTEAFF. CDR3 coding DNA: TGTGCCAGCAGGCCCCCACAGGGATCGAACACTGAAGCTTTCTTT.

The V gene is TRBV7-8, the J gene TRBJ2-5; TRBD2 matches 13 bases. The junction had 4 bases not matched to a gene; V was cut back by 5 bases and J by 1 base. The CDR3 is 16 residues long. Germline CDR1 SGHVS, CDR2 FQNEAQ. DNA for the CDR3: TGTGCCAGCAGCCCGACTAGCGGGGGGCTCCAAGAGACCCAGTACTTC. Translation: CASSPTSGGLQETQYF.

This clone has more than one count but fewer than ten. V is TRBV6-5 and J is TRBJ1-5; 7 bases agree with TRBD1. Trimming cost V 5 bases and J 3 bases; bases outside gene matches: 4. The CDR3 loop spans 14 amino acids. Germline assignment: CDR1 MNHEY and CDR2 SVGAGI. The CDR3 sequence: CASSQQGNNQPQHF. CDR3 coding DNA: TGTGCCAGCAGTCAACAGGGGAACAATCAGCCCCAGCATTTT.

The chain links TRBV19 to TRBJ2-7, with 10 nucleotides matching TRBD1. V lost 5 bases to trimming and J lost 2 bases; unmatched junction nucleotides: 9. CDR3 length: 16 residues. CDR1 LNHDA and CDR2 SQIVND come from the germline V gene (reference sequence). The chain's CDR3 is CASSAPGQGTTYEQYF. The CDR3 DNA reads as TGTGCCAGTAGTGCCCCGGGACAGGGGACAACCTACGAGCAGTACTTC.

The rearrangement uses TRBV6-4 and TRBJ1-2; the match to TRBD1 covers 11 bases. The CDR3 spans 17 residues. The ends lost 2 bases at V and 8 bases at J; junction bases unmatched: 13. Germline CDR1 MRHNA, CDR2 SNTAGT. This CDR3 reads CASSDQPGQGVLEGYTF. The DNA for the CDR3 is TGTGCCAGCAGTGACCAGCCGGGACAGGGGGTATTGGAAGGCTACACCTTC.

The genes are TRBV10-3 and TRBJ1-1, with D possibly being TRBD1 (5 bases). Germline V gene lookup returns CDR1 ENHRY and CDR2 SYGVKD. V shed 7 bases and J shed 1 base, with 19 bases lying between them. The CDR3 covers 16 residues. CDR3 amino acids: CAITDSLGRGNTEAFF. DNA of the CDR3: TGTGCCATCACCGACAGTCTTGGACGTGGGAACACTGAAGCTTTCTTT.

The CDR3 DNA sequence: TGCGCCAGCAGTCCGGGACAGGGGCTAATGGGTGAAGCTTTCTTT. It yields the protein CASSPGQGLMGEAFF. The chain has TRBV10-1 and TRBJ1-1; 10 nucleotides align to TRBD1. The CDR3 has 15 amino acids. With V trimmed by 5 bases and J by 7 bases, 10 bases remained unmatched. Germline CDR1 and CDR2: WNHNN and SYGVQD (reference sequence).

This sequence joins TRBV29-1 and TRBJ1-2, with D tentatively TRBD1 (5 bases). The germline V gene encodes CDR1 SQVTM and CDR2 ANQGSEA. This CDR3 spans 15 amino acids. Trimming cost V 3 bases and J 8 bases, with 22 bases left between them. CDR3 nucleotide sequence: TGCAGCGTTGATGGGGGGTGGCAGGGAGGGAAGGGCTACACCTTC. Translated, it gives CSVDGGWQGGKGYTF.

The chain joins TRBV3-1 (or the pseudogene TRBV3-2) to TRBJ1-1; D gene unclear. The CDR3 runs 11 residues. Germline V gene lookup returns CDR1 LGHDT and CDR2 YNNKEL (reference sequence). V lost 3 bases and J lost 12, with 11 bases in between. In DNA, the CDR3 is TGTGCCAGCAGCCACAGCCAGCGTACTTTCTTT. It is translated as CASSHSQRTFF.

This clone has just a few counts. The chain has TRBV20-1 and TRBJ1-1; D gene uncertain. Germline-derived CDR1 and CDR2 are DFQATT and SNEGSKA (reference sequence). The CDR3 length is 11 residues. Deletions cut 0 bases from V and 5 bases from J, with 4 bases between. The CDR3 bases are TGCAGTGCTAGAGATACTACTGAAGCTTTCTTT. Its protein product is CSARDTTEAFF.

V is TRBV29-1 and J is TRBJ1-1; a possible D gene is TRBD1 (6 bases). Germline assignment: CDR1 SQVTM and CDR2 ANQGSEA. Trimming removed 7 bases at V and 0 bases at J, with 9 bases between. The CDR3 sequence is 12 residues long. CDR3 nucleotide sequence: TGCAGCGGACAGGCGTTGAACACTGAAGCTTTCTTT. Encoded protein: CSGQALNTEAFF. The full variable domain, completed using reference TRBV29-1 and TRBJ1-1, is SAVISQKPSRDICQRGTSLTIQCQVDSQVTMMFWYRQQPGQSLTLIATANQGSEATYESGFVIDKFPISRPNLTFSTLTVSNMSPEDSSIYLCSGQALNTEAFFGQGTRLTVV.

The gene calls are TRBV6-6 and TRBJ2-7; 8 positions agree with TRBD1. CDR3 size: 12 residues. Germline lookup yields CDR1 MNHNY and CDR2 SVGAGI (reference sequence). Losses at the gene ends were 7 bases for V and 6 bases for J; bases not matched to a gene: 5. CDR3 coding DNA: TGTGCCAGCAAGAGGACAGGGCTCGAGCAGTACTTC. As protein: CASKRTGLEQYF.

This rearrangement joins TRBV15 to TRBJ2-3, with 10 bases identical to TRBD2. V gave up 4 bases and J gave up 3 bases; unmatched junction bases: 7. Germline CDR1 LNHNV, CDR2 YYDKDF (reference sequence). There are 16 residues in the CDR3. CDR3 amino acids: CATSTDLAGATDTQYF. The CDR3, as DNA: TGTGCCACCAGCACTGACCTAGCGGGAGCTACAGATACGCAGTATTTT.

This chain joins TRBV24-1 and TRBJ2-2; a possible D gene is TRBD1 (6 bases). There are 15 residues in the CDR3. With 3 bases removed from V and 1 base from J, the gap between germline ends came to 8 bases. Germline V gene lookup returns CDR1 KGHDR and CDR2 SFDVKD. CDR3 sequence reads: CATSDTRGNTGELFF. Written as DNA, the CDR3 is TGTGCCACCAGTGATACCAGGGGGAACACCGGGGAGCTGTTTTTT.

The chain is built from TRBV2 and TRBJ2-1, with a possible D match to TRBD1 (6 bases). The CDR3 sequence is 15 residues long. V gave up 4 bases and J gave up 4 bases, with 14 bases separating them. Germline V gene lookup returns CDR1 SNHLY and CDR2 FYNNEI. The CDR3 reads CASSANRDTYNEQFF. CDR3 in DNA: TGTGCCAGCAGTGCTAACCGGGACACGTACAATGAGCAGTTCTTC.

The chain uses TRBV5-6 and TRBJ2-2; 10 nucleotides line up with TRBD1. Germline V lookup: CDR1 SGHDT, CDR2 YYEEEE. This CDR3 is built from 15 residues. Trimming at V came to 4 bases and at J to 3 bases, leaving 3 bases not matched to a gene. In DNA form, the CDR3 reads TGTGCCAGCAGCCCGGACAGGGGGGACACCGGGGAGCTGTTTTTT. Translating it yields CASSPDRGDTGELFF. The whole variable domain, remainder taken from reference TRBV5-6 and TRBJ2-2, is DAGVTQSPTHLIKTRGQQVTLRCSPKSGHDTVSWYQQALGQGPQFIFQYYEEEERQRGNFPDRFSGHQFPNYSSELNVNALLLGDSALYLCASSPDRGDTGELFFGEGSRLTVL.

A note on this clone: The sample contains more than one DNA sequence encoding this CDR3. The chain carries TRBV11-3 and TRBJ2-5, with TRBD2 matching 9 bases. J lost 5 bases, V lost 1 base, and 2 bases had no gene match. CDR3 size: 14 residues. Germline V gene sequence: CDR1 SGHNT, CDR2 YENEEA. The CDR3: CASSLGGRGETQYF. The CDR3 coding sequence is TGTGCCAGCAGCTTAGGCGGGAGGGGGGAGACCCAGTACTTC.

The chain employs TRBV6-2 or TRBV6-3 and TRBJ2-7; 9 bases align to TRBD2. The CDR3 length is 14 residues. V shed 0 bases and J 9 bases; nucleotides not matched to a gene: 6. Germline CDR1 MNHEY, CDR2 SVGEGT. The CDR3 nucleotides read TGTGCCAGCAGTTACTCAAGAAATAGCGGGAGGCAGTACTTC. Its protein product is CASSYSRNSGRQYF.

The rearrangement links TRBV6-5 to TRBJ2-7; 9 bases agree with TRBD2. This CDR3 is 14 amino acids long. Germline V gene lookup returns CDR1 MNHEY and CDR2 SVGAGI. The V and J ends lost 2 bases and 3 bases, in that order; junction bases with no gene match: 2. CDR3 coding DNA: TGTGCCAGCAGTTACGAACTAGCGGGCTACGAGCAGTACTTC. Its translation: CASSYELAGYEQYF.

This clone was counted a few times. V is TRBV29-1 and J is TRBJ1-1, with 7 bases lining up with TRBD1. Trimming removed 7 bases from V and 5 bases from J; junction bases left unmatched: 10. CDR1 and CDR2 from the germline V gene are SQVTM and ANQGSEA. The CDR3 contains 13 residues. The CDR3 loop reads CSAVTGDGTEAFF. Here the CDR3 DNA reads TGCAGCGCCGTAACAGGGGATGGGACTGAAGCTTTCTTT.

This clone turned up a few times. The rearrangement joins TRBV7-8 to TRBJ2-1, with a weak D call TRBD1 (5 bases). V was trimmed by 1 base and J by 0 bases, leaving 13 bases between them. The CDR3 contains 17 residues. Germline CDR1 reads SGHVS; CDR2 reads FQNEAQ. The chain's CDR3 is CASSLVGRVGSYNEQFF. As DNA, the CDR3 is TGTGCCAGCAGCTTAGTCGGCAGGGTCGGCTCCTACAATGAGCAGTTCTTC.

The chain combines TRBV2 with TRBJ2-1; D is possibly TRBD1 (5 bases). Trimming took off 7 bases at V and 5 bases at J, with 12 bases between the two ends. The germline V gene has CDR1 SNHLY and CDR2 FYNNEI. CDR3 size: 13 residues. As DNA, the CDR3 is TGTGCCAGCATGAAACAGGAGCACAATGAGCAGTTCTTC. It is translated as CASMKQEHNEQFF.

The chain couples TRBV6-5 to TRBJ2-7; D uncertain. Trimming shortened V by 6 bases and J by 5 bases, and 8 bases separated the two germline ends. Germline assignment: CDR1 MNHEY and CDR2 SVGAGI. CDR3 length: 11 residues. Here the CDR3 DNA reads TGTGCCAGCAGCCCCCTCGACGAGCAGTACTTC. Encoded protein: CASSPLDEQYF.

The genes are TRBV6-1 and TRBJ2-5; 7 bases fit TRBD1. The junction had 9 bases not matched to a gene; V was cut back by 2 bases and J by 3 bases. This CDR3 contains 16 residues. Germline-derived CDR1 and CDR2 are MNHNS and SASEGT. CDR3 sequence reads: CASSESPGGMEETQYF. In DNA form, the CDR3 reads TGTGCCAGCAGTGAATCGCCAGGGGGTATGGAAGAGACCCAGTACTTC.

Only one count was recorded for this clone. The V and J genes are TRBV30 and TRBJ2-3; a possible D gene is TRBD1 (6 bases). The CDR3 extends over 13 amino acids. Trimming pared 0 bases from V and 4 bases from J, leaving 8 bases between. Germline values: CDR1 GTSNPN, CDR2 SVGIG (reference sequence). The CDR3 nucleotides are TGTGCCTGGAGTGTGCAGGGGTCAGATACGCAGTATTTT. Amino acids: CAWSVQGSDTQYF.

This clone was seen a handful of times. The rearrangement links TRBV6-2 or TRBV6-3 to TRBJ2-3, with 9 bases matching TRBD2. The CDR3 has 20 amino acids. Germline lookup yields CDR1 MNHEY and CDR2 SVGEGT. Trimming took 0 bases from V and 2 from J; bases not matched to a gene: 15. CDR3 DNA: TGTGCCAGCAGTTACTCAGCCGCTTTAGCGGGAGTGTTCCCCACAGATACGCAGTATTTT. Amino acids: CASSYSAALAGVFPTDTQYF.

The DNA for the CDR3 is TGTGCCAGCAGTTTCCGAGAGAAAAACATTCAGTACTTC. Translation: CASSFREKNIQYF. This chain joins TRBV28 and TRBJ2-4; D not certain. Germline V gene data show CDR1 as MDHEN and CDR2 as SYDVKM. V gave up 3 bases and J gave up 4 bases, with 7 bases separating them. The CDR3 extends over 13 amino acids. The variable domain in full, completed from reference TRBV28 and TRBJ2-4, reads DVKVTQSSRYLVKRTGEKVFLECVQDMDHENMFWYRQDPGLGLRLIYFSYDVKMKEKGDIPEGYSVSREKKERFSLILESASTNQTSMYLCASSFREKNIQYFGAGTRLSVL.

V and J are TRBV27 and TRBJ1-2; D is unresolved. Germline V gene lookup returns CDR1 MNHEY and CDR2 SMNVEV (reference sequence). V dropped 5 bases and J dropped 4 bases, with 17 bases sitting between them. CDR3 length: 15 residues. The CDR3 sequence is CASSPGANRRYGYTF. As DNA, the CDR3 is TGTGCCAGCAGTCCCGGAGCTAACCGTCGCTATGGCTACACCTTC.